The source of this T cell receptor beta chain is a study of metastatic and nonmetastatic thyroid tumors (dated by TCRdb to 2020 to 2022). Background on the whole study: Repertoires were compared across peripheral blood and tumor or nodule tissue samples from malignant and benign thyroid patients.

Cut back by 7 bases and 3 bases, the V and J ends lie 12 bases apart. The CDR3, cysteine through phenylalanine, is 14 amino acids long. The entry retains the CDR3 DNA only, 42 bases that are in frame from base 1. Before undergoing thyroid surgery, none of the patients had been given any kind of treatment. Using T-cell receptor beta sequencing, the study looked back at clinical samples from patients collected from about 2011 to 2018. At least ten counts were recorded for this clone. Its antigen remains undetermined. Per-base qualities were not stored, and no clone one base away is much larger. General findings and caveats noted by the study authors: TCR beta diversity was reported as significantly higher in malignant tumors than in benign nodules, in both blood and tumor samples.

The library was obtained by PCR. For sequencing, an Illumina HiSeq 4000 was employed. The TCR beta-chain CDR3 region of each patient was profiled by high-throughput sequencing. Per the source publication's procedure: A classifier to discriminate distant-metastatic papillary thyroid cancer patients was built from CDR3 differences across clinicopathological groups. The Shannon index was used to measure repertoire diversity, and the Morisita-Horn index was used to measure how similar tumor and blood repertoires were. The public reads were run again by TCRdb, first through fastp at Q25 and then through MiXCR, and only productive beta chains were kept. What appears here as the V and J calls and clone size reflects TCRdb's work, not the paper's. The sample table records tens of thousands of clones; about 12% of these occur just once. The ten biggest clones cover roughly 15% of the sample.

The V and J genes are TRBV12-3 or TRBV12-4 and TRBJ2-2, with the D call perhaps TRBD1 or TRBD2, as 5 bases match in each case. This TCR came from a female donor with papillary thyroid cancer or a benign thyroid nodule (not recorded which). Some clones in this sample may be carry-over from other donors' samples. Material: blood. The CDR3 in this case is CASKLQGHTGELFF. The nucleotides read TGTGCCAGCAAACTTCAGGGACACACCGGGGAGCTGTTTTTT.